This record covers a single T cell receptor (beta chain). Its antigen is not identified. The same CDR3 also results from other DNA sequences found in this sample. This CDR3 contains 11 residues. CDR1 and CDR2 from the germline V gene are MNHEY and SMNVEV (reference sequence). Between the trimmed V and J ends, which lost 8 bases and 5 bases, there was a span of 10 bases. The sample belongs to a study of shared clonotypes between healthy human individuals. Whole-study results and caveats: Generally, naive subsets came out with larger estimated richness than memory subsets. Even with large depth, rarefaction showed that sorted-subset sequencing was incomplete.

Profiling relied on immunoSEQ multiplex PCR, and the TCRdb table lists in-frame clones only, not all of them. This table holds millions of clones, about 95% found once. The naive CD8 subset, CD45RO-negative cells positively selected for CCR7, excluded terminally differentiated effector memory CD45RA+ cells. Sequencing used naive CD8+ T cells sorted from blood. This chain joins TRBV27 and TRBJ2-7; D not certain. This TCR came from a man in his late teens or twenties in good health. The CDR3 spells CASSSGHEQYF. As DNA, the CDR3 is TGTGCCAGCTCCTCCGGTCACGAGCAGTACTTC.